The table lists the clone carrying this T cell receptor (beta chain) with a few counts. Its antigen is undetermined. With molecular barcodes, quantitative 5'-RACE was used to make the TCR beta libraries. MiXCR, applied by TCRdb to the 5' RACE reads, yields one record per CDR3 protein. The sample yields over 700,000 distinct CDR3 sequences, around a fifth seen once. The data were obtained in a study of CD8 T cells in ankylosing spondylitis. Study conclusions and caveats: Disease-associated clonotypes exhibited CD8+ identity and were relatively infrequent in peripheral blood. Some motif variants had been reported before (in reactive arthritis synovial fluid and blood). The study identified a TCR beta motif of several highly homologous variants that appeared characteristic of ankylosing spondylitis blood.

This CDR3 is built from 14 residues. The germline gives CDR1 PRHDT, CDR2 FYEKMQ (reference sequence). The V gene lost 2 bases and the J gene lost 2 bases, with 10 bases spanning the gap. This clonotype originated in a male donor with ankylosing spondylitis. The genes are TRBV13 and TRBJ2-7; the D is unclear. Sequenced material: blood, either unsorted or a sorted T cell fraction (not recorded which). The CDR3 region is CASSLLGTTYEQYF. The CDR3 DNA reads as TGTGCCAGCAGCTTACTCGGAACCACCTACGAGCAGTACTTC.